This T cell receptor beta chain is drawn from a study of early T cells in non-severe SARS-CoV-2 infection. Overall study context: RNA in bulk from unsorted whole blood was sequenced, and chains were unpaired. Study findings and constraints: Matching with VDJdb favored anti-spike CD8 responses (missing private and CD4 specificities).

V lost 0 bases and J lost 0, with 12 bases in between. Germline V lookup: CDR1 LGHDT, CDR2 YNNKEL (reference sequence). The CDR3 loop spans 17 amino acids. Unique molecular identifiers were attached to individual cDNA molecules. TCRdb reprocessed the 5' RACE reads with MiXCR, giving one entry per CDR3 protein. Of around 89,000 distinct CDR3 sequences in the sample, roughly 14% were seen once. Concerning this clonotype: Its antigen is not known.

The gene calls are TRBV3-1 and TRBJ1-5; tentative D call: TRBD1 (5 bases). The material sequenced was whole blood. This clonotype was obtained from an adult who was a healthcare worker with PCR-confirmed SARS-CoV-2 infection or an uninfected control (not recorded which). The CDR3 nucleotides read TGTGCCAGCAGCCAAGAAGGTCGGGGCTATAGCAATCAGCCCCAGCATTTT. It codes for CASSQEGRGYSNQPQHF.